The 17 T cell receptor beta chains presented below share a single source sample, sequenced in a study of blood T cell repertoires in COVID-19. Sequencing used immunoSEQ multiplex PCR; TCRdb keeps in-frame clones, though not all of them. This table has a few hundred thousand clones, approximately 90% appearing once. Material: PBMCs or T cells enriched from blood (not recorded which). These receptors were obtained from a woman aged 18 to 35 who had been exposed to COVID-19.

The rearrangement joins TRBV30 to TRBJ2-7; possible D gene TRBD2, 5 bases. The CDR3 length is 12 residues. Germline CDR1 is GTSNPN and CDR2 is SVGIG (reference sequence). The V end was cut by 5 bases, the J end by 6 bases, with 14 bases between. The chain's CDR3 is CAWGGLSSEQYF. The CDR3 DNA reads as TGTGCCTGGGGTGGACTCTCGAGCGAGCAGTACTTC.

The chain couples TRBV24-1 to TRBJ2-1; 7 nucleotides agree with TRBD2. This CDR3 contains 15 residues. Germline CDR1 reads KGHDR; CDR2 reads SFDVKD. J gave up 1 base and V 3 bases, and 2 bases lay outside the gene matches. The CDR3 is CATSDLAVSYNEQFF. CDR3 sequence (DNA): TGTGCCACCAGTGATCTAGCGGTTTCCTACAATGAGCAGTTCTTC.

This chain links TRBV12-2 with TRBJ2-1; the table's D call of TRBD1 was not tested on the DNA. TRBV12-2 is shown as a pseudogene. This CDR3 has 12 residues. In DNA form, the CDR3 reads TGTGCAAGTCGCACCAGCGACAGTGAGCAGTTCTTC. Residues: CASRTSDSEQFF.

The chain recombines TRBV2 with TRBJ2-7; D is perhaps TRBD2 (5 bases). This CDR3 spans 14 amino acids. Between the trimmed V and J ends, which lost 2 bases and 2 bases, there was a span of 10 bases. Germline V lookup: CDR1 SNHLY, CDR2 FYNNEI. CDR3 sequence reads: CASSELSGTYEQYF. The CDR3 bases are TGTGCCAGCAGTGAATTGAGCGGAACCTACGAGCAGTACTTC.

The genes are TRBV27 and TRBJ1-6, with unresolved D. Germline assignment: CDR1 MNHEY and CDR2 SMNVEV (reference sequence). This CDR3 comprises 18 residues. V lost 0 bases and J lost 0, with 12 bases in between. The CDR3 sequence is CASSLSIRGASYNSPLHF. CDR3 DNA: TGTGCCAGCAGTTTATCGATCCGGGGAGCCTCCTATAATTCACCCCTCCACTTT.

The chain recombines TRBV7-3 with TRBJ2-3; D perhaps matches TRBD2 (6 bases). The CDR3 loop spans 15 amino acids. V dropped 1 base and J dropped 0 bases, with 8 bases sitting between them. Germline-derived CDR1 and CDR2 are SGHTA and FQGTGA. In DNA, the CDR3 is TGTGCCAGCAGCTTAAGCGGGATCAGCACAGATACGCAGTATTTT. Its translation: CASSLSGISTDTQYF. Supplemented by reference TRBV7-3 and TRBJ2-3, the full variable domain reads GAGVSQTPSNKVTEKGKYVELRCDPISGHTALYWYRQSLGQGPEFLIYFQGTGAADDSGLPNDRFFAVRPEGSVSTLKIQRTERGDSAVYLCASSLSGISTDTQYFGPGTRLTVL.

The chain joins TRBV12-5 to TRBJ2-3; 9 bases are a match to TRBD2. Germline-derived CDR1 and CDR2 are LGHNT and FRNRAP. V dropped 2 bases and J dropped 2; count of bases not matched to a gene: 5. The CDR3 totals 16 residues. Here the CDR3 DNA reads TGTGCTAGTGGTTTGACCCTAGCGGGGTCCACAGATACGCAGTATTTT. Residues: CASGLTLAGSTDTQYF.

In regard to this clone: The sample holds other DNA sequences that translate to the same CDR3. In DNA, the CDR3 is TGTGCCAGCAGTTACAGCTTGAACACTGAAGCTTTCTTT. This gives the protein CASSYSLNTEAFF. V is TRBV6-5 and J is TRBJ1-1, with no clear D. V lost 2 bases, J lost 0 bases, and 4 bases lay in between. This CDR3 region has 13 residues. Per the germline V gene, CDR1 is MNHEY and CDR2 is SVGAGI.

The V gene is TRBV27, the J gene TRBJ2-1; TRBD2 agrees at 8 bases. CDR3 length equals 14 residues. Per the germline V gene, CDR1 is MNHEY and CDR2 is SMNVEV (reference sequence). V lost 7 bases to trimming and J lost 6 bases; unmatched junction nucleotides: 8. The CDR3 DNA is TGTGCCAGCACCTCAGGACTAGCTGGCAATGAGCAGTTCTTC. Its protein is CASTSGLAGNEQFF.

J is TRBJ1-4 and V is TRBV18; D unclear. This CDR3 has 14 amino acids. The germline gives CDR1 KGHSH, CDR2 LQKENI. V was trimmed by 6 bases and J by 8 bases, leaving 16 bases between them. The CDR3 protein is CASSRQFQVEKLFF. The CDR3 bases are TGTGCCAGCTCTCGCCAATTCCAGGTGGAAAAACTGTTTTTT.

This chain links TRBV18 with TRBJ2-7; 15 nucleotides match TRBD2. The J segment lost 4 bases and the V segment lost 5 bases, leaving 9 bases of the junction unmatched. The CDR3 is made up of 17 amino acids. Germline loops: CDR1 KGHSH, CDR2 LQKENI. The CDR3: CASSIGLAGGLDYEQYF. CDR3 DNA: TGTGCCAGCTCAATCGGACTAGCGGGAGGGTTAGATTACGAGCAGTACTTC.

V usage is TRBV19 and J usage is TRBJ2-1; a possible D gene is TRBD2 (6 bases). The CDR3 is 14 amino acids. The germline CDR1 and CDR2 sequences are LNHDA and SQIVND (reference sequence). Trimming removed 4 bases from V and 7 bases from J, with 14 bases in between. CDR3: CASSTQGGVNEQFF. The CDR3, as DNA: TGTGCCAGTAGTACCCAGGGAGGAGTAAATGAGCAGTTCTTC.

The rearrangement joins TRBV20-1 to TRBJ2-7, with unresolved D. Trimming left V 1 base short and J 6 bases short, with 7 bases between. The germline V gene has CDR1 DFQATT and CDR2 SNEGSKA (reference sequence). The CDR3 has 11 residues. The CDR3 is CSARVNSEQYF. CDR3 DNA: TGCAGTGCTAGAGTAAACAGCGAGCAGTACTTC.

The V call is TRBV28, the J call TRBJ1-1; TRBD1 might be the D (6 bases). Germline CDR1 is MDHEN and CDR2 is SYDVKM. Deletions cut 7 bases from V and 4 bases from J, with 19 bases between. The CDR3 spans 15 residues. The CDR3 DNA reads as TGTGCCAGCACCCCAGTTCTGGGGGCGAGCACTGAAGCTTTCTTT. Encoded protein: CASTPVLGASTEAFF.

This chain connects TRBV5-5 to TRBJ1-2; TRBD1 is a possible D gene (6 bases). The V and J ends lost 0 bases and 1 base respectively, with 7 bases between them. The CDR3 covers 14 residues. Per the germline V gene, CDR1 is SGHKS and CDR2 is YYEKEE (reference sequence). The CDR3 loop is CASSLDRVNYGYTF. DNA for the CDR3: TGTGCCAGCAGCTTGGACAGGGTTAACTATGGCTACACCTTC.

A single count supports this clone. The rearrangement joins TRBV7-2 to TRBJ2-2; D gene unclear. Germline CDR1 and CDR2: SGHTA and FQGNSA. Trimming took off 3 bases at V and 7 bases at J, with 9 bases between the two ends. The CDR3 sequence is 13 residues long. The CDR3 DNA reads TGTGCCAGCAGCTTGATTCGAGGCGGGGAGCTGTTTTTT. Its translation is CASSLIRGGELFF.

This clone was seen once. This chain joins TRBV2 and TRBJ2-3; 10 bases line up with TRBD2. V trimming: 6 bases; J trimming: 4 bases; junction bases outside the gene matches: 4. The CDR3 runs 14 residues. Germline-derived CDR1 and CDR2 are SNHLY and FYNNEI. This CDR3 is CASRPAGGSDTQYF. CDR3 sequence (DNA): TGTGCCAGCAGACCAGCGGGGGGGTCAGATACGCAGTATTTT.